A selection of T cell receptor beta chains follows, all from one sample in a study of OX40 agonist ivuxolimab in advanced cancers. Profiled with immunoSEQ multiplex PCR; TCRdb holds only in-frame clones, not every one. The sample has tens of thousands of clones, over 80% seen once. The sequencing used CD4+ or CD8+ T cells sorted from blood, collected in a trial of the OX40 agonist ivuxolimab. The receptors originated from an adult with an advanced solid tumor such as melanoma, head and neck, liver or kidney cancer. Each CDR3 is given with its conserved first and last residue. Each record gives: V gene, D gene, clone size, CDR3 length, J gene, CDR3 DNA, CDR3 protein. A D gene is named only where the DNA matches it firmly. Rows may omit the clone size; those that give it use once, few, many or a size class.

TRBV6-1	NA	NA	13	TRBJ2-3	TGTGCCAGCAGGTTCAGGGGGGACGATACGCAGTATTTT	CASRFRGDDTQYF
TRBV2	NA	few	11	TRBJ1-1	TGTGCCAGCGGGAGGGGCACTGAAGCTTTCTTT	CASGRGTEAFF
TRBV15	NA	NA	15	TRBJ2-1	TGTGCCACCAGCCCAAGATGGGGGGCTTGGGATGAGCAGTTCTTC	CATSPRWGAWDEQFF
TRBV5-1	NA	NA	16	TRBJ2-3	TGCGCCAGCAGCTCGACGACTAGTAAAGGTGCAGATACGCAGTATTTT	CASSSTTSKGADTQYF
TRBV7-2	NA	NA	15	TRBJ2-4	TGTGCCAGCAGCCGGACCCTGGAGAGCGGAAACATTCAGTACTTC	CASSRTLESGNIQYF
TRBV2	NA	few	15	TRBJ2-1	TGTGCCAGCAGTGATTGGGACAACTCCTACAATGAGCAGTTCTTC	CASSDWDNSYNEQFF
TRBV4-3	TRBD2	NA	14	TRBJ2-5	TGCGCCAGCAGCCATGGACTAGCGGAAGAGACCCAGTACTTC	CASSHGLAEETQYF
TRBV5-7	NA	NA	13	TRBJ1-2	TGTGCCAGCAGCTTCGGACGAAACTATGGCTACACCTTC	CASSFGRNYGYTF
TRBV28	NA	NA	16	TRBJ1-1	TGTGCCAGCAGACCCTCCGGGGGACGGGGGAACACTGAAGCTTTCTTT	CASRPSGGRGNTEAFF
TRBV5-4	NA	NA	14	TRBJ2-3	TGTGCCAGCAGCAACCGGGAGCAGACAGATACGCAGTATTTT	CASSNREQTDTQYF
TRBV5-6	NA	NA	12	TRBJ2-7	TGTGCCAGCAGACGGGACGGCTACGAGCAGTACTTC	CASRRDGYEQYF
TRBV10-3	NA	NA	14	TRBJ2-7	TGTGCCATCAGTGAGACGGACTCAAACTACGAGCAGTACTTC	CAISETDSNYEQYF
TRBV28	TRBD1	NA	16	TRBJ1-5	TGTGCCAGCAGTCCCTGGACAGGGTGGGGTGGTCAGCCCCAGCATTTT	CASSPWTGWGGQPQHF
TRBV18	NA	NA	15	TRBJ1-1	TGTGCCAGCTCACCATTTTCAGAGTTGAACACTGAAGCTTTCTTT	CASSPFSELNTEAFF
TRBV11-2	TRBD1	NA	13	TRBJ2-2	TGTGCCAGCAGTCGACAGGGTGGCGGGGAGCTGTTTTTT	CASSRQGGGELFF
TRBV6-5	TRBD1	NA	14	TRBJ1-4	TGTGCCAGCAGGCCGGACAGGGGGCCGGAAAAACTGTTTTTT	CASRPDRGPEKLFF
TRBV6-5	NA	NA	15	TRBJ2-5	TGTGCCAGCAGTTACTCTTACCAGGCTCAAGAGACCCAGTACTTC	CASSYSYQAQETQYF
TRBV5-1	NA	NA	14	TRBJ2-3	TGCGCCAGCAGATCGGTGGTCAGCACAGATACGCAGTATTTT	CASRSVVSTDTQYF
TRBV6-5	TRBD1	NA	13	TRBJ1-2	TGTGCCAGCAGCCTGACAGGGGACTATGGCTACACCTTC	CASSLTGDYGYTF
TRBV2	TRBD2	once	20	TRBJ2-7	TGTGCCAGCAGGGCAAGCTTGACTAGCGGGAGGGCCTTGAGCTCCTACGAGCAGTACTTC	CASRASLTSGRALSSYEQYF
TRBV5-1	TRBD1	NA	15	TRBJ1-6	TGCGCCAGCAGCTCAGGGACAGGGGGTAATTCACCCCTCCACTTT	CASSSGTGGNSPLHF
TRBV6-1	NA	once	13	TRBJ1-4	TGTGCCAGCACCCGACAGGAGGATGAAAAACTGTTTTTT	CASTRQEDEKLFF
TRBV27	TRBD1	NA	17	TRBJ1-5	TGTGCCAGCAGTCCTATCCTAGGACAGGGCCCCAATCAGCCCCAGCATTTT	CASSPILGQGPNQPQHF
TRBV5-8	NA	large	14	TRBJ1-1	TGTGCCAGCAGCTCTGGACAGTTCGGGACTGAAGCTTTCTTT	CASSSGQFGTEAFF